What follows are 11 T cell receptor beta chains derived from one specimen sequenced in a study of shared clonotypes between healthy human individuals (dated by TCRdb to the early 2020s). Library method: the immunoSEQ multiplex PCR assay. TCRdb mirrors the immuneACCESS table, restricted to in-frame sequences. Some clones are absent from its copies; in checked studies, under half trace to an unresolved V gene, and the reason for the others is unknown. The sample includes a few million clones, with around 95% observed a single time. The ten largest clones represent approximately 0.13% of the sample. What was sequenced was naive CD4+ T cells sorted from blood. The cell subset or site label for this specimen denotes: CD45RA+ positively selected. Receptor source: a man younger than 30 in good health.

V gene TRBV18 combines with J gene TRBJ2-3, with 12 positions matching TRBD2. Germline lookup yields CDR1 KGHSH and CDR2 LQKENI. The CDR3 spans 16 residues. With 5 bases clipped from V and 4 bases from J, the junction kept 7 bases outside the gene matches. The chain's CDR3 is CASSERLAGDSDTQYF. The CDR3 DNA follows: TGTGCCAGCTCAGAGAGACTAGCGGGAGACTCAGATACGCAGTATTTT.

With respect to this clone: Other DNA sequences of this sample code for an identical CDR3. The chain has TRBV6-1 and TRBJ1-1; D ambiguous. The CDR3 spans 14 residues. CDR1 and CDR2 from the germline V gene are MNHNS and SASEGT. Trimming removed 0 bases at V and 3 bases at J, with 8 bases between. CDR3 amino acids: CASSEAGGDTEAFF. The CDR3 nucleotides are TGTGCCAGCAGTGAAGCAGGCGGAGACACTGAAGCTTTCTTT.

For the CDR3, the DNA is TGTGCCAGCAGTTCAAATGGACAGGATTGGACCTACGAGCAGTACTTC. Its translation: CASSSNGQDWTYEQYF. J is TRBJ2-7 and V is TRBV28, with 7 bases aligning to TRBD1. V was clipped by 4 bases and J by 2 bases; unmatched bases: 11. CDR1 and CDR2 (germline): MDHEN, SYDVKM. This CDR3 has 16 residues.

V gene TRBV6-1 combines with J gene TRBJ1-1; 8 bases fit TRBD1. With V trimmed by 4 bases and J by 1 base, 2 bases remained unmatched. Germline CDR1 is MNHNS and CDR2 is SASEGT. CDR3 length equals 14 residues. CDR3 residues: CASSVQGGNTEAFF. In DNA form, the CDR3 reads TGTGCCAGCAGTGTACAGGGGGGGAACACTGAAGCTTTCTTT.

V is TRBV5-1 and J is TRBJ1-2; 7 nucleotides line up with TRBD1. The germline V gene encodes CDR1 SGHRS and CDR2 YFSETQ. This CDR3 is 14 amino acids long. With V trimmed by 4 bases and J by 5 bases, 8 bases remained unmatched. This CDR3 reads CASSPDRSDYGYTF. CDR3 sequence (DNA): TGCGCCAGCAGCCCGGACAGGTCTGATTATGGCTACACCTTC.

The chain is built from TRBV11-2 and TRBJ2-1; tentatively, D is TRBD2 (6 bases). Trimming shortened V by 1 base and J by 3 bases, and 16 bases separated the two germline ends. The CDR3 covers 17 residues. In germline, CDR1 is SGHAT, CDR2 FQNNGV. The CDR3 protein is CASSLAPSGALYNEQFF. The CDR3 coding sequence is TGTGCCAGCAGCTTAGCTCCATCGGGAGCGCTCTACAATGAGCAGTTCTTC.

The chain couples TRBV6-5 to TRBJ2-1, with 7 positions matching TRBD2. CDR1 is MNHEY and CDR2 is SVGAGI in the germline V gene. V gave up 6 bases and J gave up 4 bases; unmatched junction bases: 3. This CDR3 region has 13 residues. CDR3 amino acids: CASRGTTYNEQFF. The CDR3, as DNA: TGTGCCAGCAGGGGGACTACATACAATGAGCAGTTCTTC.

This chain connects TRBV9 to TRBJ1-4; D call uncertain. V shed 0 bases and J shed 0 bases, with 9 bases lying between them. The CDR3 spans 16 residues. Germline V lookup: CDR1 SGDLS, CDR2 YYNGEE. For the CDR3, the DNA is TGTGCCAGCAGCGTAGGTGCAGCTACAACTAATGAAAAACTGTTTTTT. Residues: CASSVGAATTNEKLFF.

The chain employs TRBV5-1 and TRBJ2-1; D not resolved. V was clipped by 0 bases and J by 4 bases, with 11 bases between them. This CDR3 is built from 15 residues. Germline V lookup: CDR1 SGHRS, CDR2 YFSETQ. The CDR3 reads CASSLASAPYNEQFF. As DNA, the CDR3 is TGCGCCAGCAGCTTGGCCAGCGCCCCTTACAATGAGCAGTTCTTC.

The chain uses TRBV30 and TRBJ1-6, with 10 positions matching TRBD1. J was trimmed by 16 bases and V by 3 bases; bases with no gene match: 12. CDR1 GTSNPN and CDR2 SVGIG come from the germline V gene (reference sequence). CDR3 length: 14 residues. The CDR3 spells CAWSAGTGATQLHF. Here the CDR3 DNA reads TGTGCCTGGAGCGCCGGGACAGGGGCTACTCAACTCCACTTT. Variable domain in full (rest from reference TRBV30 and TRBJ1-6): SQTIHQWPATLVQPVGSPLSLECTVEGTSNPNLYWYRQAAGRGLQLLFYSVGIGQISSEVPQNLSASRPQDRQFILSSKKLLLSDSGFYLCAWSAGTGATQLHFGNGTRLTVT.

The rearrangement links TRBV28 to TRBJ2-2, with D possibly being TRBD1 (6 bases). Germline CDR1 is MDHEN and CDR2 is SYDVKM. The CDR3 is 15 residues long. V shed 2 bases and J shed 2 bases, with 9 bases lying between them. The DNA for the CDR3 is TGTGCCAGCAGTTTACCCAGGGGTAACACCGGGGAGCTGTTTTTT. Translating it yields CASSLPRGNTGELFF.